This T cell receptor (beta chain) was captured by sequencing in a study of T-cell reconstitution after alpha-beta-depleted transplantation in children. Unique molecular identifiers tagged the TCRbeta library. TCRdb reanalysed the PCR reads using MiXCR and keeps one entry per CDR3 protein. The sample yields 150,000 to 250,000 distinct CDR3 sequences, roughly 6.3% seen once. This clonotype was detected many times. The antigen remains unidentified. Study-wide points: After one year, T-cell counts and TCRbeta diversity mostly came from new T cells. The origin of alpha-beta T cells about two months after transplant was reportedly several hundred expanded graft clones. TCRbeta diversity was high at day 60 in some patients (a result of surviving recipient T cells and thymic progenitors).

Germline CDR1 reads MNHEY; CDR2 reads SVGEGT. V lost 8 bases and J lost 5; bases outside the gene matches: 12. The CDR3 consists of 17 residues. The TCR was taken from a girl under three years old with combined immunodeficiency, due to receive a stem cell transplant. The sample here was PBMCs, taken before TCRalphabeta/CD19-depleted stem cell transplant. The chain uses TRBV6-2 or TRBV6-3 and TRBJ2-5; the match to TRBD2 covers 15 bases. CDR3 protein: CASPRGTSGRMDETQYF. The CDR3 DNA reads as TGTGCCAGCCCTAGAGGGACTAGCGGGAGGATGGATGAGACCCAGTACTTC.